The T cell receptor beta chain under discussion was sequenced for a study of blood T cell repertoires in COVID-19. Germline CDR1 is SGHKS and CDR2 is YYEKEE (reference sequence). The V end lost 2 bases, the J end lost 4 bases, and 12 bases lay between the germline ends. This CDR3 comprises 15 residues. The protocol was immunoSEQ multiplex PCR, while the TCRdb copy is restricted to in-frame clones and leaves out a portion. The sample includes about 200,000 clones, 75% to 85% seen only once; the top ten take around 13%. This sequence was found in a human donor in a cohort sampled during active COVID-19. The sample comprised peripheral blood. This chain links TRBV5-5 with TRBJ2-2; possibly TRBD2 for D (6 bases). The CDR3: CASSFLWGGTGELFF. The CDR3 DNA sequence: TGTGCCAGCAGCTTTTTGTGGGGAGGCACCGGGGAGCTGTTTTTT.